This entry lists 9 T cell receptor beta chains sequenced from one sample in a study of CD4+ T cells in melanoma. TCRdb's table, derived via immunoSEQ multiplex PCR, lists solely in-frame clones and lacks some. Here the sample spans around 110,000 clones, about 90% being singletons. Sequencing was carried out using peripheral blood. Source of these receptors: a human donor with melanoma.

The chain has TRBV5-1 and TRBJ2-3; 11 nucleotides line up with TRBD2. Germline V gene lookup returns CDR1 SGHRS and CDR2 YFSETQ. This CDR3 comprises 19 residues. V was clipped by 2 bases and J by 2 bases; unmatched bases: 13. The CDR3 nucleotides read TGCGCCAGCAGCTTCTTGACTAGCGGGGTTTTAGGGGACACAGATACGCAGTATTTT. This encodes CASSFLTSGVLGDTDTQYF.

In nucleotides, the CDR3 is TGTGCCTGGAGTGTGACAGGGAGCGAGCAGTACTTC. Translated: CAWSVTGSEQYF. J is TRBJ2-7 and V is TRBV30; TRBD1 agrees at 7 bases. Germline values: CDR1 GTSNPN, CDR2 SVGIG (reference sequence). The CDR3 is 12 residues long. After removal of 0 bases from V and 6 bases from J, the junction contained 2 bases not matched to a gene.

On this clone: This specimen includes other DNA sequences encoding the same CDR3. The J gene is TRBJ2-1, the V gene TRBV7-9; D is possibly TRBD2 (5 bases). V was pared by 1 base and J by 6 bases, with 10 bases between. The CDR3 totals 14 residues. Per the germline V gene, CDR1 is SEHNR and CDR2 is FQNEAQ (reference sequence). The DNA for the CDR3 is TGTGCCAGCAGCTTAGTGCTAGCCGCCAATGAGCAGTTCTTC. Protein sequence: CASSLVLAANEQFF.

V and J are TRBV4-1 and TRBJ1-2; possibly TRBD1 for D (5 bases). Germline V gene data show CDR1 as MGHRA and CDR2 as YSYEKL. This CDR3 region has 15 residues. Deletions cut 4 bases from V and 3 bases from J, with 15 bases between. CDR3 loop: CASSRQEQGHYGYTF. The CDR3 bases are TGCGCCAGCAGCCGCCAAGAGCAGGGACACTATGGCTACACCTTC.

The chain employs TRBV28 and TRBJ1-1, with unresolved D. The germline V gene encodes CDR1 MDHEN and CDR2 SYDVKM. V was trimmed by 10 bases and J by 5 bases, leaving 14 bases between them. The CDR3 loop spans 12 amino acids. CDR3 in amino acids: CATTQQGTEAFF. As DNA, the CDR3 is TGTGCCACCACCCAGCAAGGGACTGAAGCTTTCTTT.

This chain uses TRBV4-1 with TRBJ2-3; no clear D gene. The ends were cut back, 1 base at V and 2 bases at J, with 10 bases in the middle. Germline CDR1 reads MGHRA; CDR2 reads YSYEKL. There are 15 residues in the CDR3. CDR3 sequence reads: CASSQARITTDTQYF. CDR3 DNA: TGCGCCAGCAGCCAAGCCCGGATCACCACAGATACGCAGTATTTT.

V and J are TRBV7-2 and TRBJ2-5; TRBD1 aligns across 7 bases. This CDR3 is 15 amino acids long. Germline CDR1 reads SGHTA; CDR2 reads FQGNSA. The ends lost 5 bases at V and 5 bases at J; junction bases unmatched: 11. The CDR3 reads CASSLDVRGFETQYF. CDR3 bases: TGTGCCAGCAGCCTCGACGTCAGGGGGTTTGAGACCCAGTACTTC.

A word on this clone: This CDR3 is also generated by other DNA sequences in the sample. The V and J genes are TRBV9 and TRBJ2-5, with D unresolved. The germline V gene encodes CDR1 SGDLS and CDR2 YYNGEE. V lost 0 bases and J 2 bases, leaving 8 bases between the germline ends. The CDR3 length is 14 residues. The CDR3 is CASSVGGLQETQYF. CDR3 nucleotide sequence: TGTGCCAGCAGCGTAGGGGGTCTACAAGAGACCCAGTACTTC.

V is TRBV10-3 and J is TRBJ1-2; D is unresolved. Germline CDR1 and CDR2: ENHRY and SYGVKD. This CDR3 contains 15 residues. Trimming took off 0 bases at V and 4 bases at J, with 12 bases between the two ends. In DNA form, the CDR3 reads TGTGCCATCAGTGAGTCATTGGGGTCGCCCTATGGCTACACCTTC. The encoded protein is CAISESLGSPYGYTF.